Presented here are 32 T cell receptor beta chains from one specimen sequenced in a study of shared clonotypes between healthy human individuals. Clones were sequenced by immunoSEQ multiplex PCR, and TCRdb holds only the in-frame ones, with some missing. The table shows a few million clones, with 90% to 95% occurring only once. Input material: naive CD4+ T cells from PBMCs. Subset described: CD45RA+ positively selected. These receptors came from a man aged 18 to 35 in good health. Some clones in this sample may be carry-over from other donors' samples.

The chain recombines TRBV7-6 with TRBJ1-1; 9 bases align to TRBD1. The CDR3 loop spans 15 amino acids. Germline V gives CDR1 SGHVS, CDR2 FNYEAQ. After removal of 0 bases from V and 7 bases from J, the junction contained 6 bases not matched to a gene. The CDR3 region is CASSLAGDRDGEAFF. DNA of the CDR3: TGTGCCAGCAGCTTAGCCGGGGACAGGGATGGTGAAGCTTTCTTT.

This clone showed up just once. The V gene is TRBV28, the J gene TRBJ2-7, with D perhaps assigned TRBD1 or TRBD2 (6 bases each). Germline lookup yields CDR1 MDHEN and CDR2 SYDVKM. V lost 5 bases, J lost 0 bases, and 14 bases lay in between. The CDR3 is 15 amino acids. CDR3 amino acids: CASSTGAASSYEQYF. Written as DNA, the CDR3 is TGTGCCAGCAGTACGGGGGCTGCGAGCTCCTACGAGCAGTACTTC.

The rearrangement links TRBV7-2 to TRBJ1-2, with 11 bases aligning to TRBD1. Germline V lookup: CDR1 SGHTA, CDR2 FQGNSA. V gave up 6 bases and J gave up 2 bases; unmatched junction bases: 14. CDR3 length: 18 amino acids. The chain's CDR3 is CASSRGQGAQDVNYGYTF. The CDR3 DNA reads as TGTGCCAGCAGTCGCGGACAGGGGGCGCAAGATGTCAACTATGGCTACACCTTC.

This chain connects TRBV28 to TRBJ2-7; TRBD2 is a possible D gene (5 bases). V shed 5 bases and J shed 6 bases, with 11 bases lying between them. Germline loops: CDR1 MDHEN, CDR2 SYDVKM. The CDR3 is 12 amino acids. The CDR3 is CASSLVEGEQYF. The CDR3 DNA is TGTGCCAGCAGTCTGGTAGAGGGCGAGCAGTACTTC.

V and J are TRBV28 and TRBJ2-1; 9 nucleotides match TRBD2. This CDR3 comprises 17 residues. Germline V gene data show CDR1 as MDHEN and CDR2 as SYDVKM. V was pared by 6 bases and J by 8 bases, with 17 bases of the junction left unmatched. CDR3 sequence: CASRPSSGRPPSDEQFF. CDR3 bases: TGTGCCAGCAGACCATCCAGCGGGAGGCCACCTTCGGATGAGCAGTTCTTC.

The chain uses TRBV6-6 and TRBJ2-2; TRBD2 matches 7 bases. CDR1 is MNHNY, CDR2 SVGAGI, per germline (reference sequence). This CDR3 has 16 amino acids. The junction had 9 bases not matched to a gene; V was cut back by 4 bases and J by 4 bases. CDR3 bases: TGTGCCAGCAGTTCTCCCGGGGGGTCGGGCACCGGGGAGCTGTTTTTT. Its translation is CASSSPGGSGTGELFF.

This chain joins TRBV28 and TRBJ1-3; the D is unclear. Germline V CDR1 and CDR2: MDHEN, SYDVKM. Trimming removed 3 bases at V and 3 bases at J, with 15 bases between. This CDR3 has 16 residues. The CDR3 DNA sequence: TGTGCCAGCAGTTTGTTTAGGGCAAGCCTTGGAAACACCATATATTTT. This encodes CASSLFRASLGNTIYF. Variable domain in full (rest from reference TRBV28 and TRBJ1-3): DVKVTQSSRYLVKRTGEKVFLECVQDMDHENMFWYRQDPGLGLRLIYFSYDVKMKEKGDIPEGYSVSREKKERFSLILESASTNQTSMYLCASSLFRASLGNTIYFGEGSWLTVV.

The chain links TRBV28 to TRBJ1-2, with 9 nucleotides matching TRBD1. The CDR3 has 13 amino acids. Trimming cost V 6 bases and J 7 bases; bases outside gene matches: 6. Germline V gene data show CDR1 as MDHEN and CDR2 as SYDVKM. The CDR3 nucleotides are TGTGCCAGCAGCAGGGACAGGGTTTCTGGCTACACCTTC. Its protein is CASSRDRVSGYTF.

The chain links TRBV28 to TRBJ2-7; D perhaps matches TRBD1 (5 bases). The CDR3 is made up of 12 amino acids. From germline, CDR1 is MDHEN and CDR2 SYDVKM. With 10 bases removed from V and 5 bases from J, the gap between germline ends came to 15 bases. CDR3 protein: CATRAGRDEQYF. CDR3 nucleotides: TGTGCCACCCGGGCAGGGCGCGACGAGCAGTACTTC.

The chain recombines TRBV27 with TRBJ1-2, with D possibly matching TRBD1 (6 bases). Germline assignment: CDR1 MNHEY and CDR2 SMNVEV (reference sequence). The CDR3 sequence is 12 residues long. The V gene lost 5 bases and the J gene lost 6 bases, with 10 bases spanning the gap. CDR3 DNA sequence: TGTGCCAGCAGTCACGGACAGAATGGCTACACCTTC. Encoded protein: CASSHGQNGYTF.

The chain links TRBV5-5 to TRBJ1-5; D possibly corresponds to TRBD1 (5 bases). The length of the CDR3 is 16 residues. In germline, CDR1 is SGHKS, CDR2 YYEKEE (reference sequence). Trimming removed 4 bases at V and 7 bases at J, with 21 bases between. The CDR3 is CASSPYGPGVNQPQHF. In DNA form, the CDR3 reads TGTGCCAGCAGCCCGTACGGACCGGGGGTGAACCAGCCCCAGCATTTT.

This clone was observed once. The chain employs TRBV6-6 and TRBJ1-4; D possibly corresponds to TRBD1 (5 bases). Per the germline V gene, CDR1 is MNHNY and CDR2 is SVGAGI (reference sequence). The length of the CDR3 is 16 residues. Trimming took off 4 bases at V and 4 bases at J, with 16 bases between the two ends. The DNA for the CDR3 is TGTGCCAGCAGTTCCGGATGGAGCAGGGTTAATGAAAAACTGTTTTTT. Translation gives CASSSGWSRVNEKLFF.

The rearrangement links TRBV2 to TRBJ2-1, with 7 bases matching TRBD2. CDR1 and CDR2 from the germline V gene are SNHLY and FYNNEI. The CDR3 has 15 residues. With 6 bases clipped from V and 8 bases from J, the junction kept 13 bases outside the gene matches. The CDR3 loop reads CASRGDGGSIDEQFF. The CDR3 nucleotides read TGTGCCAGCAGGGGGGACGGCGGGAGTATAGATGAGCAGTTCTTC.

As regards this clone: This specimen includes other DNA sequences encoding the same CDR3. This sequence joins TRBV5-1 and TRBJ2-5; D remains ambiguous. CDR3 size: 12 residues. V was clipped by 2 bases and J by 0 bases, with 2 bases between them. Germline CDR1 and CDR2: SGHRS and YFSETQ. The CDR3 loop reads CASSFDQETQYF. The CDR3 coding sequence is TGCGCCAGCAGCTTCGACCAAGAGACCCAGTACTTC.

The rearrangement joins TRBV5-1 to TRBJ2-3; D unclear. The CDR3 length is 13 residues. The germline CDR1 and CDR2 sequences are SGHRS and YFSETQ. Trimming shortened V by 4 bases and J by 5 bases, and 11 bases separated the two germline ends. The CDR3 here is CASSTSAEDTQYF. The CDR3 DNA reads TGCGCCAGCAGCACTTCCGCAGAAGATACGCAGTATTTT.

This clone was detected once. The chain carries TRBV19 and TRBJ1-4; 8 nucleotides line up with TRBD1. The CDR3 is 14 residues long. J lost 9 bases, V lost 4 bases, and 7 bases had no gene match. Germline values: CDR1 LNHDA, CDR2 SQIVND (reference sequence). This CDR3 is CASSTGTGGKKLFF. The CDR3 bases are TGTGCCAGTAGTACCGGGACAGGCGGGAAAAAACTGTTTTTT.

The rearrangement uses TRBV28 and TRBJ1-4; no clear D gene. V was clipped by 3 bases and J by 0 bases, with 8 bases between them. Germline V gene data show CDR1 as MDHEN and CDR2 as SYDVKM. The CDR3 runs 15 residues. The CDR3 DNA reads as TGTGCCAGCAGTTTCATCCCAGCAACTAATGAAAAACTGTTTTTT. Translation: CASSFIPATNEKLFF.

This chain connects TRBV7-9 to TRBJ1-1; D remains unclear. CDR1 SEHNR and CDR2 FQNEAQ come from the germline V gene (reference sequence). CDR3 length equals 13 residues. V was clipped by 7 bases and J by 1 base, with 10 bases between them. The CDR3 DNA reads as TGTGCCAGCAACCTTTACCCGAACACTGAAGCTTTCTTT. This encodes CASNLYPNTEAFF. The entire variable domain, with the rest obtained from reference TRBV7-9 and TRBJ1-1, is as follows: DTGVSQNPRHKITKRGQNVTFRCDPISEHNRLYWYRQTLGQGPEFLTYFQNEAQLEKSRLLSDRFSAERPKGSFSTLEIQRTEQGDSAMYLCASNLYPNTEAFFGQGTRLTVV.

The V gene is TRBV5-4, the J gene TRBJ2-7; the D gene is possibly TRBD2 (6 bases). Trimming removed 0 bases at V and 3 bases at J, with 16 bases between. Looked up from germline, CDR1 is SGHNT and CDR2 is YYREEE (reference sequence). The length of the CDR3 is 16 residues. Here the CDR3 DNA reads TGTGCCAGCAGCTTGGGAGGTTATAGCGGCCTCTACGAGCAGTACTTC. Amino acids: CASSLGGYSGLYEQYF.

The chain uses TRBV10-3 and TRBJ2-1, with 8 bases aligning to TRBD2. CDR1 and CDR2 (germline): ENHRY, SYGVKD. The CDR3 runs to 13 residues. The V and J ends lost 8 bases and 6 bases, in that order; junction bases with no gene match: 6. CDR3 protein: CAIGLARANEQFF. The CDR3 DNA reads TGTGCCATCGGACTAGCTCGGGCCAATGAGCAGTTCTTC.

This chain uses TRBV28 with TRBJ1-1; D is possibly TRBD1 (6 bases). Germline CDR1 MDHEN, CDR2 SYDVKM. The CDR3 has 18 residues. The V end lost 2 bases, the J end lost 0 bases, and 19 bases lay between the germline ends. CDR3 nucleotide sequence: TGTGCCAGCAGTTTAATGATCACGACAGGCCCCATGAACACTGAAGCTTTCTTT. It specifies CASSLMITTGPMNTEAFF.

The rearrangement uses TRBV14 and TRBJ1-3, with TRBD1 as a possible D gene (5 bases). This CDR3 has 15 amino acids. Trimming stripped 0 bases from V and 9 bases from J, with 15 bases between. Per germline, CDR1 SGHDN and CDR2 FVKESK. CDR3 residues: CASSQDLQGVGTIYF. The CDR3 nucleotides are TGTGCCAGCAGCCAAGACCTTCAAGGGGTCGGCACCATATATTTT.

This sequence joins TRBV5-1 and TRBJ2-7; 9 bases are shared with TRBD1. The CDR3 contains 14 residues. Germline V gene sequence: CDR1 SGHRS, CDR2 YFSETQ. The ends lost 4 bases at V and 7 bases at J; junction bases unmatched: 9. CDR3 amino acids: CASSREQGAREQYF. CDR3 nucleotides: TGCGCCAGCAGCCGAGAACAGGGGGCTAGGGAGCAGTACTTC. Combining the CDR3 with reference TRBV5-1 and TRBJ2-7 gives the whole variable domain KAGVTQTPRYLIKTRGQQVTLSCSPISGHRSVSWYQQTPGQGLQFLFEYFSETQRNKGNFPGRFSGRQFSNSRSEMNVSTLELGDSALYLCASSREQGAREQYFGPGTRLTVT.

This chain connects TRBV29-1 to TRBJ2-1; 9 bases are shared with TRBD2. CDR3 size: 19 residues. Germline V CDR1 and CDR2: SQVTM, ANQGSEA. J lost 4 bases, V lost 7 bases, and 23 bases had no gene match. The CDR3 DNA follows: TGCAGCGGTGGCCTAGCGGGACCAGCCGCCATAGTCGGTTACAATGAGCAGTTCTTC. Translating gives CSGGLAGPAAIVGYNEQFF.

This chain joins TRBV10-3 and TRBJ2-5; D might be TRBD2 (5 bases). The CDR3 is 15 residues long. Per germline, CDR1 ENHRY and CDR2 SYGVKD. V was clipped by 0 bases and J by 7 bases, with 15 bases between them. The CDR3 DNA sequence: TGTGCCATCAGTGAGTCGGGAGCCGGGGATGGGACCCAGTACTTC. Its translation: CAISESGAGDGTQYF.

The V gene is TRBV28, the J gene TRBJ2-7; D is unresolved. Trimming left V 3 bases short and J 3 bases short, with 6 bases between. CDR1 is MDHEN and CDR2 is SYDVKM in the germline V gene. The CDR3 consists of 12 residues. The CDR3 DNA is TGTGCCAGCAGTTTGCAGGACTACGAGCAGTACTTC. This translates into CASSLQDYEQYF.

This chain connects TRBV4-2 to TRBJ2-7; D may be TRBD2 (5 bases). The germline gives CDR1 LGHNA, CDR2 YNFKEQ. Trimming removed 0 bases at V and 0 bases at J, with 15 bases between. CDR3 length: 17 amino acids. Here the CDR3 DNA reads TGTGCCAGCAGCCAAGATCTGAATAGCGCCAGCTCCTACGAGCAGTACTTC. This gives the protein CASSQDLNSASSYEQYF.

A few counts support this clone. The chain links TRBV5-1 to TRBJ2-2, with D perhaps TRBD2 (6 bases). Germline values: CDR1 SGHRS, CDR2 YFSETQ. The CDR3 consists of 16 residues. V was clipped by 0 bases and J by 7 bases, with 16 bases between them. CDR3 amino acids: CASSLDSSGVGGELFF. For the CDR3, the DNA is TGCGCCAGCAGCTTGGATAGTAGCGGAGTGGGCGGGGAGCTGTTTTTT.

This chain connects TRBV25-1 to TRBJ2-3, with a possible D match to TRBD2 (6 bases). Per germline, CDR1 MGHDK and CDR2 SYGVNS. Deletions cut 10 bases from V and 5 bases from J, with 19 bases between. The CDR3 is made up of 14 amino acids. The CDR3 DNA reads TGTGCCACAAATTCAGGGTTTAGCGGAGATACGCAGTATTTT. Its protein is CATNSGFSGDTQYF. Filled out from reference TRBV25-1 and TRBJ2-3, the complete variable domain reads EADIYQTPRYLVIGTGKKITLECSQTMGHDKMYWYQQDPGMELHLIHYSYGVNSTEKGDLSSESTVSRIRTEHFPLTLESARPSHTSQYLCATNSGFSGDTQYFGPGTRLTVL.

The chain is built from TRBV7-3 and TRBJ1-1; weak D call: TRBD1 (5 bases). Germline assignment: CDR1 SGHTA and CDR2 FQGTGA. CDR3 length: 15 residues. With 3 bases removed from V and 1 base from J, the gap between germline ends came to 12 bases. The CDR3 bases are TGTGCCAGCAGCTTCCTCGACAGATCGAACACTGAAGCTTTCTTT. Amino acid sequence: CASSFLDRSNTEAFF.

The rearrangement links TRBV6-6 to TRBJ2-3; possibly TRBD2 for D (5 bases). Trimming left V 6 bases short and J 6 bases short, with 13 bases between. This CDR3 has 13 amino acids. The germline V gene encodes CDR1 MNHNY and CDR2 SVGAGI (reference sequence). CDR3 sequence reads: CASRTGSADTQYF. CDR3 DNA sequence: TGTGCCAGCAGGACGGGGTCCGCTGATACGCAGTATTTT.

The rearrangement joins TRBV7-9 to TRBJ1-1; TRBD1 matches at 9 bases. This CDR3 contains 15 residues. Germline lookup yields CDR1 SEHNR and CDR2 FQNEAQ (reference sequence). The trim removed 5 bases at V and 1 base at J, leaving 5 bases unmatched. CDR3 nucleotides: TGTGCCAGCAGCCTCCCGGACAGGGGGAACACTGAAGCTTTCTTT. Amino acids: CASSLPDRGNTEAFF.